The 18 T cell receptor beta chains listed next were all sequenced from one sample in a study of blood T cells in healthy people across ages. Through a sample-barcoded 5' primer and a J-beta primer mix, a second PCR was run for roughly 7 to 11 cycles. Via MiXCR, TCRdb re-called the 5' RACE reads, giving one row per CDR3 protein. Of about 640,000 distinct CDR3 sequences listed, around two fifths are singletons. Sequencing was done on a sample of blood. These receptors all stem from a man aged 80 or over in good health.

The J gene is TRBJ2-3, the V gene TRBV7-6, with TRBD2 matching over 7 bases. The CDR3 has 19 residues. V gave up 1 base and J gave up 5 bases; unmatched junction bases: 18. Germline V CDR1 and CDR2: SGHVS, FNYEAQ. CDR3 sequence (DNA): TGTGCCAGCAGCTTAGAGGGAGGGATTCGGATGGGGGTAGGAGATACGCAGTATTTT. It specifies CASSLEGGIRMGVGDTQYF.

The chain recombines TRBV18 with TRBJ2-5; the D is unclear. The CDR3 is 14 amino acids. CDR1 is KGHSH, CDR2 LQKENI, per germline. V dropped 4 bases and J dropped 11 bases, with 20 bases sitting between them. CDR3 DNA sequence: TGTGCCAGCTCACACAGCTTTCAACCCAATGAGCAGTACTTC. It translates to CASSHSFQPNEQYF.

In this sample, this clonotype turned up a few times. The genes are TRBV10-3 and TRBJ1-1; 9 bases fit TRBD1. The J segment lost 5 bases and the V segment lost 5 bases, leaving 9 bases of the junction unmatched. The CDR3 is 15 amino acids. Per germline, CDR1 ENHRY and CDR2 SYGVKD. CDR3 nucleotide sequence: TGTGCCATCAGTCCCGGGACAGGGCAAGATACTGAAGCTTTCTTT. It translates to CAISPGTGQDTEAFF.

The V call is TRBV6-2 or TRBV6-3, the J call TRBJ2-4, with 11 bases identical to TRBD1. The J call is in doubt because the DNA end fits TRBJ2-7 better. This CDR3 spans 17 amino acids. The V gene's germline CDR1 is MNHEY and CDR2 SVGEGT. The CDR3 region is CASSDDPSGTGGSEQYF. The CDR3 DNA sequence: TGTGCCAGCAGTGACGATCCTTCCGGGACAGGGGGAAGCGAGCAGTACTTC.

V gene TRBV12-3 or TRBV12-4 combines with J gene TRBJ1-3; D is unresolved. The CDR3 is made up of 14 amino acids. The V end lost 6 bases, the J end lost 0 bases, and 9 bases lay between the germline ends. The CDR3 loop is CASRTTRSGNTIYF. The CDR3 coding sequence is TGTGCCAGCAGGACAACACGCTCTGGAAACACCATATATTTT.

This clonotype has a handful of counts. CDR3 nucleotide sequence: TGTGCCAGCAGTCAGAACAAAGAGACCCAGTACTTC. Protein: CASSQNKETQYF. V is TRBV6-6 and J is TRBJ2-5, with D hard to call. The CDR3 is 12 residues long. Between the trimmed V and J ends, which lost 5 bases and 3 bases, there was a span of 7 bases. Germline V gene data show CDR1 as MNHNY and CDR2 as SVGAGI (reference sequence).

This clonotype was detected once. A much bigger clone sits one base away, suggesting this may be a read error. This chain connects TRBV20-1 to TRBJ2-7; no clear D gene. CDR1 DFQATT and CDR2 SNEGSKA come from the germline V gene (reference sequence). This CDR3 is 15 amino acids long. Deletions cut 5 bases from V and 7 bases from J, with 24 bases between. CDR3: CSAEKTQTVDNEQYF. In DNA, the CDR3 is TGCAGTGCTGAAAAGACCCAGACGGTAGACAATGAGCAGTACTTC.

This clonotype has just a few counts. This chain joins TRBV7-2 and TRBJ1-5, with D hard to call. The CDR3 extends over 12 amino acids. The V end was cut by 5 bases, the J end by 7 bases, with 9 bases between. The germline V gene has CDR1 SGHTA and CDR2 FQGNSA. The DNA of the CDR3 is TGTGCCAGCAGCCGGGCGGACCAGCCCCAGCATTTT. Translation gives CASSRADQPQHF.

The V call is TRBV7-2, the J call TRBJ2-1; tentative D call: TRBD1 (5 bases). Germline CDR1 is SGHTA and CDR2 is FQGNSA. This CDR3 is 12 amino acids long. With 5 bases removed from V and 8 bases from J, the gap between germline ends came to 10 bases. CDR3 amino acids: CASSPQGYEQFF. The CDR3 region has the DNA TGTGCCAGCAGCCCCCAGGGATATGAGCAGTTCTTC.

The chain couples TRBV2 to TRBJ1-5; 9 positions agree with TRBD1. Unmatched junction bases numbered 4, after V lost 6 bases and J lost 7 bases. The CDR3 length is 13 residues. Germline-derived CDR1 and CDR2 are SNHLY and FYNNEI. CDR3 coding DNA: TGTGCCAGCAGGACGGGACAGGGACAGCCCCAGCATTTT. It encodes CASRTGQGQPQHF.

The genes are TRBV11-2 and TRBJ2-7; D is undetermined. There are 14 residues in the CDR3. Looked up from germline, CDR1 is SGHAT and CDR2 is FQNNGV. Trimming cost V 5 bases and J 2 bases, with 13 bases left between them. CDR3 sequence (DNA): TGTGCCAGCAGCCCCCGAACCACCGCCTACGAGCAGTACTTC. It translates to CASSPRTTAYEQYF.

The V gene is TRBV28, the J gene TRBJ1-2, with D possibly being TRBD1 (6 bases). Germline CDR1 reads MDHEN; CDR2 reads SYDVKM. The CDR3 consists of 15 residues. V lost 4 bases to trimming and J lost 10 bases, with 22 bases between them. CDR3 sequence (DNA): TGTGCCAGCAGTTCCTTGGACAGACCCTTTGTTGACTACACCTTC. Amino acids: CASSSLDRPFVDYTF.

V and J are TRBV20-1 and TRBJ1-5, with D hard to call. The V gene lost 4 bases and the J gene lost 3 bases, with 22 bases spanning the gap. Germline lookup yields CDR1 DFQATT and CDR2 SNEGSKA (reference sequence). The CDR3 is 17 residues long. CDR3 sequence: CSANTHGPGSLNQPQHF. Here the CDR3 DNA reads TGCAGTGCTAATACCCACGGACCGGGAAGCCTCAATCAGCCCCAGCATTTT.

J is TRBJ2-5 and V is TRBV7-2; D call uncertain. There are 13 residues in the CDR3. Trimming took off 4 bases at V and 4 bases at J, with 10 bases between the two ends. The germline V gene encodes CDR1 SGHTA and CDR2 FQGNSA. For the CDR3, the DNA is TGTGCCAGCAGCTACGCCATTCTAGAGACCCAGTACTTC. Protein product: CASSYAILETQYF. Filled out from reference TRBV7-2 and TRBJ2-5, the complete variable domain reads GAGVSQSPSNKVTEKGKDVELRCDPISGHTALYWYRQSLGQGLEFLIYFQGNSAPDKSGLPSDRFSAERTGGSVSTLTIQRTQQEDSAVYLCASSYAILETQYFGPGTRLLVL.

With respect to this clonotype: A junction end diverges from the germline sequence, so it may reflect a read error. The V and J genes are TRBV5-1 and TRBJ1-1; 9 bases match TRBD1. This CDR3 has 16 amino acids. Germline lookup yields CDR1 SGHRS and CDR2 YFSETQ. DNA for the CDR3: TGCGCCAGCAGCTTGGGGACAGGGGATTTTCTCACTGAACCTTTCTTT. Translating gives CASSLGTGDFLTEPFF.

V and J are TRBV14 and TRBJ2-5, with D possibly matching TRBD1 (6 bases). With 3 bases removed from V and 5 bases from J, the gap between germline ends came to 19 bases. The germline V gene has CDR1 SGHDN and CDR2 FVKESK. The CDR3 contains 16 residues. CDR3 residues: CASSHRLPRGGETQYF. The DNA for the CDR3 is TGTGCCAGCAGCCACCGCTTACCCAGGGGCGGGGAGACCCAGTACTTC. The full variable domain, its missing parts supplied by reference TRBV14 and TRBJ2-5, is EAGVTQFPSHSVIEKGQTVTLRCDPISGHDNLYWYRRVMGKEIKFLLHFVKESKQDESGMPNNRFLAERTGGTYSTLKVQPAELEDSGVYFCASSHRLPRGGETQYFGPGTRLLVL.

Comment on this clonotype: It may be a read error: a sequence one base away is much more abundant. The chain has TRBV11-2 and TRBJ2-1; 8 nucleotides align to TRBD1. The CDR3 is 14 residues long. Trimming at V came to 5 bases and at J to 7 bases, leaving 7 bases not matched to a gene. Germline V gene lookup returns CDR1 SGHAT and CDR2 FQNNGV. CDR3 loop: CASSPSGGGNEQFF. CDR3 bases: TGTGCCAGCAGCCCATCAGGGGGCGGGAATGAGCAGTTCTTC.

This clonotype has more than one count but fewer than ten. The chain recombines TRBV4-3 with TRBJ2-4, with 15 bases identical to TRBD2. The V and J ends lost 4 bases and 1 base, in that order; junction bases with no gene match: 5. Looked up from germline, CDR1 is LGHNA and CDR2 is YSLEER. The CDR3 consists of 18 residues. The CDR3 loop is CASSRIGTSGGAKNIQYF. CDR3 bases: TGCGCCAGCAGCCGAATAGGGACTAGCGGGGGGGCCAAAAACATTCAGTACTTC.